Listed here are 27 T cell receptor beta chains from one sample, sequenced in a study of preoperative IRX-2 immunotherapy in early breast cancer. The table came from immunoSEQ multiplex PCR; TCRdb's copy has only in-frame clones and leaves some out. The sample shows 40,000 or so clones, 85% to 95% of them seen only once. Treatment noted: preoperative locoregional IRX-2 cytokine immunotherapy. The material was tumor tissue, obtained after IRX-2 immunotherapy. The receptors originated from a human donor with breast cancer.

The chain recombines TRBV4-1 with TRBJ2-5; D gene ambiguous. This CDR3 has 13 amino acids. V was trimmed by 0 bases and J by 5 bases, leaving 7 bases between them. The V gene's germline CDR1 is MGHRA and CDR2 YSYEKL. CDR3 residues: CASSQDRWETQYF. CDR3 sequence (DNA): TGCGCCAGCAGCCAAGATCGCTGGGAGACCCAGTACTTC.

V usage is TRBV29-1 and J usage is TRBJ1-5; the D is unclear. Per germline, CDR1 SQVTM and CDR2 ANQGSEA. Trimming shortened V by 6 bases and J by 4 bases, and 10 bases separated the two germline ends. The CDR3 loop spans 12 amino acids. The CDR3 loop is CSVPPLNQPQHF. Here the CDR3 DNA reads TGCAGCGTCCCCCCTTTGAATCAGCCCCAGCATTTT. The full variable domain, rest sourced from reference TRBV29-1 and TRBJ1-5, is SAVISQKPSRDICQRGTSLTIQCQVDSQVTMMFWYRQQPGQSLTLIATANQGSEATYESGFVIDKFPISRPNLTFSTLTVSNMSPEDSSIYLCSVPPLNQPQHFGDGTRLSIL.

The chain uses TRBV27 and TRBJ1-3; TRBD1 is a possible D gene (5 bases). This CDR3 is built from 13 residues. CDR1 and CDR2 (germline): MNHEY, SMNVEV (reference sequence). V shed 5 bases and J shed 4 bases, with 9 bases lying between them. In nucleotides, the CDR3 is TGTGCCAGCAGTCCCGCAGGGGGAAACACCATATATTTT. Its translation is CASSPAGGNTIYF.

The CDR3 region has the DNA TGTGCCAGCAGCTTGGTGGGGGAGGGAGAGCAGTACTTC. It codes for CASSLVGEGEQYF. The chain joins TRBV5-5 to TRBJ2-7; TRBD2 aligns across 7 bases. Trimming cost V 0 bases and J 7 bases; bases outside gene matches: 4. This CDR3 comprises 13 residues. The germline gives CDR1 SGHKS, CDR2 YYEKEE (reference sequence).

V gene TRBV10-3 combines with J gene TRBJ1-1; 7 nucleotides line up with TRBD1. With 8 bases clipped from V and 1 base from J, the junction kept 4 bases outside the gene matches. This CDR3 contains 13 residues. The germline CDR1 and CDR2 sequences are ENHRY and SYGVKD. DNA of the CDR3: TGTGCCATCCGGGACAGAGAGAACACTGAAGCTTTCTTT. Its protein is CAIRDRENTEAFF.

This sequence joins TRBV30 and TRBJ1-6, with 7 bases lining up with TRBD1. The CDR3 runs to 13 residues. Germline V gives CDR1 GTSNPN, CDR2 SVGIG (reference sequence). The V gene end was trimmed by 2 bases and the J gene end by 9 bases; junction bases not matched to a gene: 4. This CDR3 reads CAWSPGTVSPLHF. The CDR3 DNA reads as TGTGCCTGGAGTCCCGGGACAGTTTCACCCCTCCACTTT.

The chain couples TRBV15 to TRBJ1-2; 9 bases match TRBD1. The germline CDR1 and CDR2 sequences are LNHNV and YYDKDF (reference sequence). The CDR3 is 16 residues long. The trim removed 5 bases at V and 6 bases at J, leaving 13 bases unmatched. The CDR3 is CATSWFTGGVENGYTF. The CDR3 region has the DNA TGTGCCACCAGCTGGTTTACAGGGGGCGTTGAAAATGGCTACACCTTC.

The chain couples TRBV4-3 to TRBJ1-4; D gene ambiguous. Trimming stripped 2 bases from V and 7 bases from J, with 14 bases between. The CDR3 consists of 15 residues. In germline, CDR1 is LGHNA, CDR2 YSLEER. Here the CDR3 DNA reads TGCGCCAGCAGCCAACAACAGCGACCTTTTGAAAAACTGTTTTTT. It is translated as CASSQQQRPFEKLFF.

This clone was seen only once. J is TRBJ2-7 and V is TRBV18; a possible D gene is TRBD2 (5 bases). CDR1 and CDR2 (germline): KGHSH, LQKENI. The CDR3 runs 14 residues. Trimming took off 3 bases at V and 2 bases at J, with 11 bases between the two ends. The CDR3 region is CASSPPDFPYEQYF. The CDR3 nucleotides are TGTGCCAGCTCACCTCCGGACTTTCCCTACGAGCAGTACTTC.

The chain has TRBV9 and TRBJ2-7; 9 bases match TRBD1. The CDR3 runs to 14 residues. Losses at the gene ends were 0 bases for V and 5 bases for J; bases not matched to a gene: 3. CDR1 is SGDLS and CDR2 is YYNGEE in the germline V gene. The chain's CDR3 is CASSVGTGVHEQYF. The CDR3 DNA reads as TGTGCCAGCAGCGTAGGGACAGGGGTCCACGAGCAGTACTTC.

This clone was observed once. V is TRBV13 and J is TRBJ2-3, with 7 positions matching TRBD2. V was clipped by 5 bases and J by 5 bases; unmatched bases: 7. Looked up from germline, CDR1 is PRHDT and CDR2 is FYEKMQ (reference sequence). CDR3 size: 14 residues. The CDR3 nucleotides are TGTGCCAGCAGCCCCCCCGGCGGGGGAGATACGCAGTATTTT. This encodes CASSPPGGGDTQYF.

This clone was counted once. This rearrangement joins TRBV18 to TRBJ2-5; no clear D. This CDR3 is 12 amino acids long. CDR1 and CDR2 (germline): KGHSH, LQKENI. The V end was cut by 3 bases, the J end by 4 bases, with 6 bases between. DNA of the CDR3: TGTGCCAGCTCACCCCCAAGAGAGACCCAGTACTTC. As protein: CASSPPRETQYF.

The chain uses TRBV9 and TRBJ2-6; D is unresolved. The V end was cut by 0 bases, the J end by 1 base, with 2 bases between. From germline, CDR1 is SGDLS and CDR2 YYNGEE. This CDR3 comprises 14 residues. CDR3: CASSVDSGANVLTF. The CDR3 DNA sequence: TGTGCCAGCAGCGTAGATTCTGGGGCCAACGTCCTGACTTTC.

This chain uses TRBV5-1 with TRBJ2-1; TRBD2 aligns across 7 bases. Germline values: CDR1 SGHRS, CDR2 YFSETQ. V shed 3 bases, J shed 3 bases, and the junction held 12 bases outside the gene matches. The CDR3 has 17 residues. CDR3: CASSSERGEPHYNEQFF. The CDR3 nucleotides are TGCGCCAGCAGCTCAGAACGGGGGGAGCCCCACTACAATGAGCAGTTCTTC.

The CDR3 is CASSLLTGGLSGANVLTF. CDR3 nucleotides: TGTGCCAGCAGTTTACTCACAGGGGGCCTCTCTGGGGCCAACGTCCTGACTTTC. The chain combines TRBV28 with TRBJ2-6, with 9 bases lining up with TRBD1. The CDR3 runs 18 residues. V shed 2 bases and J 0 bases; nucleotides not matched to a gene: 5. CDR1 and CDR2 (germline): MDHEN, SYDVKM.

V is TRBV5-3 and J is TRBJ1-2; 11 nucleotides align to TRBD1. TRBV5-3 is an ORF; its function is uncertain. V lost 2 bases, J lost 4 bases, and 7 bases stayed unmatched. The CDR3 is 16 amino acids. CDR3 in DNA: TGTGCCAGAAGCTTCGGACAGGGGGCTTTCCTCTATGGCTACACCTTC. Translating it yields CARSFGQGAFLYGYTF.

CDR3 coding DNA: TGTGCCAGCAGCTACGCGAGATGGAGCGGCTACACCTTC. This gives the protein CASSYARWSGYTF. The gene calls are TRBV6-6 and TRBJ1-2; D unresolved. V lost 6 bases, J lost 8 bases, and 16 bases lay in between. CDR1 is MNHNY and CDR2 is SVGAGI in the germline V gene (reference sequence). CDR3 length: 13 amino acids.

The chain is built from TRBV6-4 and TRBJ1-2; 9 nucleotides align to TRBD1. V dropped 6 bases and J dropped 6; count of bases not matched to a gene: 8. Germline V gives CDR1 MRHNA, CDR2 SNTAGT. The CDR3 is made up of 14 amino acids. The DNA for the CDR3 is TGTGCCAGCAGCCTGACAGGGGGGCTCCATGGCTACACCTTC. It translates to CASSLTGGLHGYTF.

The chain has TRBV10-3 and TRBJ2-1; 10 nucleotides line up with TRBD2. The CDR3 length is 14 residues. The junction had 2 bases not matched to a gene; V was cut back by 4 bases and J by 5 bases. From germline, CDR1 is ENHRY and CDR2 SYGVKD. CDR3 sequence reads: CAISGTSGDNEQFF. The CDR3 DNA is TGTGCCATCAGTGGGACTAGCGGAGACAATGAGCAGTTCTTC.

The CDR3 loop is CASSILNTEAFF. In nucleotides, the CDR3 is TGTGCCAGCAGTATCCTGAACACTGAAGCTTTCTTT. The genes are TRBV2 and TRBJ1-1; D remains ambiguous. CDR3 length: 12 amino acids. Trimming removed 5 bases at V and 0 bases at J, with 4 bases between. The germline V gene encodes CDR1 SNHLY and CDR2 FYNNEI. Full variable domain (rest looked up from reference TRBV2 and TRBJ1-1): EPEVTQTPSHQVTQMGQEVILRCVPISNHLYFYWYRQILGQKVEFLVSFYNNEISEKSEIFDDQFSVERPDGSNFTLKIRSTKLEDSAMYFCASSILNTEAFFGQGTRLTVV.

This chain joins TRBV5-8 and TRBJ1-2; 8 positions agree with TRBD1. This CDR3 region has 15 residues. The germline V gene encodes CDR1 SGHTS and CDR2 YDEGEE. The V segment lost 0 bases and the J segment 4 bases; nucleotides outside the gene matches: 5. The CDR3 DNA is TGTGCCAGCAGCTTGGGTGGCAGGGGGCCCTATGGCTACACCTTC. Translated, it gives CASSLGGRGPYGYTF.

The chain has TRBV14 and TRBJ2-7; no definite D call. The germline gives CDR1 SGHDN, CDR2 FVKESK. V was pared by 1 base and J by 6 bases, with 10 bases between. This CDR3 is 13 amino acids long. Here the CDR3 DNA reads TGTGCCAGCAGCCAAGGGCAGACGCGCGAGCAGTACTTC. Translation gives CASSQGQTREQYF.

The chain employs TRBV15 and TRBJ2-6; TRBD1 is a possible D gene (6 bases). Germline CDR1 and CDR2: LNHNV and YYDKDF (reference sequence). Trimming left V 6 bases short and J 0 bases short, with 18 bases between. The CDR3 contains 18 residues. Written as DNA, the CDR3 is TGTGCCACCAGGGTTGTCAGGGGCCAAAGCTCTGGGGCCAACGTCCTGACTTTC. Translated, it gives CATRVVRGQSSGANVLTF.

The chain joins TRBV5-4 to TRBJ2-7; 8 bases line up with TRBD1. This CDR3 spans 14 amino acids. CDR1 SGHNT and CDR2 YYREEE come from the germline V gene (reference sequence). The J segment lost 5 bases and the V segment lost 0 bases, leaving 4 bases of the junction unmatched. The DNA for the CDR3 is TGTGCCAGCAGCTTGGGGACAGGGACCCACGAGCAGTACTTC. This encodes CASSLGTGTHEQYF.

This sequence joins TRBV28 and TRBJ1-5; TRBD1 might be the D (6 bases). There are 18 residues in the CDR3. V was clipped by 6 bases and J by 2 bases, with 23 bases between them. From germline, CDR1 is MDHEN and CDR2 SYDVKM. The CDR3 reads CASSRYSYRAGRNQPQHF. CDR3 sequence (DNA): TGTGCCAGCAGCCGATACTCATACAGGGCGGGGCGCAATCAGCCCCAGCATTTT. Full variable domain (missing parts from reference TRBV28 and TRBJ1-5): DVKVTQSSRYLVKRTGEKVFLECVQDMDHENMFWYRQDPGLGLRLIYFSYDVKMKEKGDIPEGYSVSREKKERFSLILESASTNQTSMYLCASSRYSYRAGRNQPQHFGDGTRLSIL.

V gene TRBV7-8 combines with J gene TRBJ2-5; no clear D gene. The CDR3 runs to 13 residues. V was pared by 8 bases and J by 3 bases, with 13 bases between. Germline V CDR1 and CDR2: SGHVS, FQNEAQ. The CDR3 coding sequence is TGTGCCAGCTGTCGGAGAGGAGAAGAGACCCAGTACTTC. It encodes CASCRRGEETQYF. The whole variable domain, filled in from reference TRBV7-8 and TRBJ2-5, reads GAGVSQSPRYKVAKRGQDVALRCDPISGHVSLFWYQQALGQGPEFLTYFQNEAQLDKSGLPSDRFFAERPEGSVSTLKIQRTQQEDSAVYLCASCRRGEETQYFGPGTRLLVL.

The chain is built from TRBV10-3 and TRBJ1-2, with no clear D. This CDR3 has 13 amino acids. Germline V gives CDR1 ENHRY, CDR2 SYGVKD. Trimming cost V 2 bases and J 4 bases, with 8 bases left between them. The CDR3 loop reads CAISEGTVYGYTF. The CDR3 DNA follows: TGTGCCATCAGTGAGGGCACAGTCTATGGCTACACCTTC.